This is a list of T cell receptor beta chains from one sample in a study of blood T cell repertoires in COVID-19. Measured with immunoSEQ multiplex PCR; TCRdb has only the in-frame clones, and not every one. The table has 100,000 or so clones, about 76% seen once. The sample consisted of peripheral blood. All receptors derive from a woman between 65 and 79 years old with acute or convalescent COVID-19. The CDR3 runs from the conserved cysteine through the conserved F or W. Each record gives: CDR3 DNA, CDR3 protein, V gene, D gene, J gene, clone size. A D gene is named only where the DNA matches it firmly. Some rows have no size entry. The others give once, few or many, or a class for an expanded clone.

TGTGCCAGCAGTGACCGTCGGCGGGGGGTACAAGAGACCCAGTACTTC | CASSDRRRGVQETQYF | TRBV6-2/TRBV6-3 | TRBD2 | TRBJ2-5 | .
TGTGCCTCCTCGCGATTAGCGGAGTACCACCAAGAGACCCAGTACTTC | CASSRLAEYHQETQYF | TRBV30 | . | TRBJ2-5 | .
TGTGCCAGCAGCGCCCAGACAGGCCTGGAGACCCAGTACTTC | CASSAQTGLETQYF | TRBV9 | . | TRBJ2-5 | .
TGTGCCAGCAGCACGGCGGGGGGAGGTGGGTCACCCCTCCACTTT | CASSTAGGGGSPLHF | TRBV11-2 | . | TRBJ1-6 | once
TGTGCCAGCAGCGACGGACAGGTCTCCTACGAGCAGTACTTC | CASSDGQVSYEQYF | TRBV3-1/TRBV3-2 | TRBD1 | TRBJ2-7 | .
TGTGCCAGCAGCGCGCGGACAGCTCCCTACAATGAGCAGTTCTTC | CASSARTAPYNEQFF | TRBV11-3 | . | TRBJ2-1 | .
TGTGCCAGCAGCGTAGCGGAGGGGACAGGGTATGAAAAACTGTTTTTT | CASSVAEGTGYEKLFF | TRBV9 | TRBD1 | TRBJ1-4 | .
TGTGCCAGCAGCTCGGGACTAGCGGCCGATACGCAGTATTTT | CASSSGLAADTQYF | TRBV7-7 | TRBD2 | TRBJ2-3 | once
TGTGCCAGCAGCCACGCCGGGACAGGGCTTCGGGGCTACACCTTC | CASSHAGTGLRGYTF | TRBV3-1/TRBV3-2 | TRBD1 | TRBJ1-2 | few
TGTGCCAGCAGTGAAAGTATACGGGGTGGTTGGGGGACAATGGGGTATAATTCACCCCTCCACTTT | CASSESIRGGWGTMGYNSPLHF | TRBV6-1 | . | TRBJ1-6 | .
TGTGCCAGCAGCCAACCGACAGGGTTGGGCACTGAAGCTTTCTTT | CASSQPTGLGTEAFF | TRBV3-1/TRBV3-2 | TRBD1 | TRBJ1-1 | .
TGCAGCGCCGTGGGGACTAGCGAGTATTTT | CSAVGTSEYF | TRBV29-1 | TRBD2 | TRBJ2-3 | .
TGTGCCAGCCTTGGCGGGGGAGGGACAGATACGCAGTATTTT | CASLGGGGTDTQYF | TRBV28 | TRBD2 | TRBJ2-3 | few
TGTGCCAGCAGTCCCTCGACCCGGGGCACTGAAGCTTTCTTT | CASSPSTRGTEAFF | TRBV27 | . | TRBJ1-1 | few
TGTGCCAGCAGTTACCTCACAGGGGGCGCGGACACCGGGGAGCTGTTTTTT | CASSYLTGGADTGELFF | TRBV6-2/TRBV6-3 | TRBD1 | TRBJ2-2 | .
TGTGCCAGCAGTTTATCGACAGGGGTATCACCCCTCCACTTT | CASSLSTGVSPLHF | TRBV27 | TRBD1 | TRBJ1-6 | .
TGTGCCAGCAGCCCCCGGACAGCCAGAACCACTGAAGCTTTCTTT | CASSPRTARTTEAFF | TRBV11-2 | . | TRBJ1-1 | .
TGCGCCAGCTTGAGCCGTTGGGGGGGCCGGGGGTGGGAGCAGTACTTC | CASLSRWGGRGWEQYF | TRBV5-1 | . | TRBJ2-7 | medium-sized